A single sample is the source of the 15 T cell receptor beta chains below, sequenced in a study of cytomegalovirus exposure and HLA in healthy donors. The PCR contained 60 Vbeta and 13 Jbeta primers. This table comes from immunoSEQ multiplex PCR, and its TCRdb copy is limited to in-frame clones, with some not included. The sample consists of about 80,000 clones, around three quarters of them appearing once. The sequenced material came from PBMCs. Every receptor here comes from a man aged 25 to 45 in good health and CMV-seronegative.

The rearrangement uses TRBV7-2 and TRBJ2-5; 9 bases are shared with TRBD1. The J call may not be correct, given that the DNA end is closer to TRBJ2-7. Germline CDR1 reads SGHTA; CDR2 reads FQGNSA. CDR3 size: 13 residues. The CDR3 DNA reads as TGTGCCAGCAGAACAGGGGGCGCGGGCGAGCAGTACTTC. This sequence encodes CASRTGGAGEQYF.

This clone has only one observation. The rearrangement uses TRBV7-9 and TRBJ2-7, with 7 nucleotides matching TRBD2. CDR1 is SEHNR and CDR2 is FQNEAQ in the germline V gene (reference sequence). Losses at the gene ends were 2 bases for V and 3 bases for J; bases not matched to a gene: 4. The CDR3 is 14 amino acids. This CDR3 is CASSLTGLRYEQYF. In DNA, the CDR3 is TGTGCCAGCAGCTTAACGGGACTACGCTACGAGCAGTACTTC.

J is TRBJ2-2 and V is TRBV5-4; D call uncertain. This CDR3 contains 15 residues. V dropped 1 base and J dropped 1 base, with 8 bases sitting between them. Germline CDR1 is SGHNT and CDR2 is YYREEE (reference sequence). CDR3 region: CASSLPTKNTGELFF. The CDR3 DNA sequence: TGTGCCAGCAGCTTGCCTACCAAGAACACCGGGGAGCTGTTTTTT.

This clone occurred once. DNA for the CDR3: TGTGCCAGCGCCGAGGGGGGGGCAACTAATGAAAAACTGTTTTTT. The encoded protein is CASAEGGATNEKLFF. The V and J genes are TRBV6-5 and TRBJ1-4, with D tentatively TRBD1 (6 bases). Deletions cut 8 bases from V and 0 bases from J, with 13 bases between. Germline values: CDR1 MNHEY, CDR2 SVGAGI. The CDR3 sequence is 15 residues long.

The chain has TRBV13 and TRBJ2-7; 9 nucleotides match TRBD1. From germline, CDR1 is PRHDT and CDR2 FYEKMQ (reference sequence). Trimming at V came to 5 bases and at J to 6 bases, leaving 11 bases not matched to a gene. The CDR3 is made up of 15 amino acids. CDR3 sequence: CASSPGRDRVPEQYF. The CDR3 region has the DNA TGTGCCAGCAGCCCAGGCCGGGACAGGGTCCCCGAGCAGTACTTC.

This clone was detected once. As DNA, the CDR3 is TGTGCCAGCAGTTTCGCGACAGGGTTCAGCGAGCAGTACTTC. Its protein product is CASSFATGFSEQYF. V and J are TRBV28 and TRBJ2-7, with 7 bases aligning to TRBD1. The CDR3 covers 14 residues. Germline V gene lookup returns CDR1 MDHEN and CDR2 SYDVKM. Trimming at V came to 3 bases and at J to 6 bases, leaving 8 bases not matched to a gene.

This sequence joins TRBV27 and TRBJ1-4; D may be TRBD1 (6 bases). Germline V gene sequence: CDR1 MNHEY, CDR2 SMNVEV (reference sequence). V was pared by 6 bases and J by 3 bases, with 11 bases between. This CDR3 is built from 14 residues. The DNA for the CDR3 is TGTGCCAGCAGGAGGCAGGGGTCTAATGAAAAACTGTTTTTT. Its translation: CASRRQGSNEKLFF. Full variable domain (outside the CDR3, taken from reference TRBV27 and TRBJ1-4): EAQVTQNPRYLITVTGKKLTVTCSQNMNHEYMSWYRQDPGLGLRQIYYSMNVEVTDKGDVPEGYKVSRKEKRNFPLILESPSPNQTSLYFCASRRQGSNEKLFFGSGTQLSVL.

The V and J genes are TRBV19 and TRBJ2-1; the D is unclear. The CDR3 has 14 residues. Per germline, CDR1 LNHDA and CDR2 SQIVND (reference sequence). V lost 7 bases to trimming and J lost 0 bases, with 10 bases between them. In nucleotides, the CDR3 is TGTGCCAGTAATCGAGCGAGCTCCTACAATGAGCAGTTCTTC. Translated: CASNRASSYNEQFF.

The chain links TRBV9 to TRBJ2-3; D gene uncertain. The V gene's germline CDR1 is SGDLS and CDR2 YYNGEE. The CDR3 has 13 amino acids. The V end was cut by 1 base, the J end by 1 base, with 4 bases between. This chain's CDR3 is CASSVQGTDTQYF. DNA of the CDR3: TGTGCCAGCAGCGTACAGGGCACAGATACGCAGTATTTT.

The chain recombines TRBV10-3 with TRBJ1-5; 7 bases map to TRBD1. The CDR3 contains 19 residues. Trimming cost V 5 bases and J 4 bases; bases outside gene matches: 20. The germline V gene has CDR1 ENHRY and CDR2 SYGVKD. In nucleotides, the CDR3 is TGTGCCATCAGTTCTCTGGGTGGGGCAGGGGGTCGCATTAATCAGCCCCAGCATTTT. Translating it yields CAISSLGGAGGRINQPQHF.

The CDR3 DNA reads as TGTGCCAGCAGCCGACAGTACTCTGGAAACACCATATATTTT. This codes for CASSRQYSGNTIYF. The chain recombines TRBV6-5 with TRBJ1-3; D perhaps matches TRBD1 (5 bases). This CDR3 is 14 amino acids long. Germline V gene sequence: CDR1 MNHEY, CDR2 SVGAGI. V was trimmed by 6 bases and J by 0 bases, leaving 9 bases between them.

The V call is TRBV30, the J call TRBJ2-5; 8 bases are shared with TRBD1. The length of the CDR3 is 14 residues. V dropped 1 base and J dropped 1; count of bases not matched to a gene: 2. Germline values: CDR1 GTSNPN, CDR2 SVGIG (reference sequence). CDR3 sequence reads: CAWSAGGPQETQYF. The CDR3 nucleotides read TGTGCCTGGAGTGCAGGGGGCCCCCAAGAGACCCAGTACTTC.

The chain joins TRBV25-1 to TRBJ1-1; 7 bases are shared with TRBD1. The CDR3 extends over 15 amino acids. Germline V gives CDR1 MGHDK, CDR2 SYGVNS. Trimming at V came to 3 bases and at J to 0 bases, leaving 4 bases not matched to a gene. The CDR3 here is CASSETGIMNTEAFF. The CDR3 DNA sequence: TGTGCCAGCAGTGAGACAGGGATCATGAACACTGAAGCTTTCTTT.

The chain recombines TRBV9 with TRBJ1-1; D remains ambiguous. The CDR3 length is 14 residues. The germline V gene encodes CDR1 SGDLS and CDR2 YYNGEE. Trimming removed 0 bases from V and 2 bases from J, with 8 bases in between. The CDR3 loop is CASSVVLTNTEAFF. CDR3 in DNA: TGTGCCAGCAGCGTAGTCCTGACTAACACTGAAGCTTTCTTT.

This clone is a singleton in its sample. The rearrangement uses TRBV4-3 and TRBJ2-2; TRBD1 is a possible D gene (6 bases). CDR1 is LGHNA and CDR2 is YSLEER in the germline V gene. V gave up 4 bases and J gave up 0 bases, with 9 bases separating them. The length of the CDR3 is 15 residues. CDR3 sequence: CASSLRDTNTGELFF. The CDR3 DNA is TGCGCCAGCAGCCTTAGGGACACGAACACCGGGGAGCTGTTTTTT.